These T cell receptor beta chains were read from a single sample in a study of cytomegalovirus exposure and HLA in healthy donors. Using immunoSEQ multiplex PCR, the repertoire was profiled, and TCRdb retains in-frame clones only, with some absent. This table has approximately 190,000 clones, 77% appearing once. Material for sequencing was PBMCs. The receptors derive from a woman in her 30s in good health and CMV-seropositive. The CDR3 runs from the conserved cysteine through the conserved F or W. The D gene is left open where the match is weak. For some rows the clone size is stated as once, few or many, or as a class when expanded; others skip it.

v_gene,abundance,j_gene,d_gene,CDR3aa,CDR3nt
TRBV18,.,TRBJ2-5,TRBD1,CASSQGDRAETQYF,TGTGCCAGCTCACAGGGAGACAGGGCAGAGACCCAGTACTTC
TRBV7-9,.,TRBJ1-6,.,CASSLGGSRNSPLHF,TGTGCCAGCAGCTTGGGAGGGAGTAGAAATTCACCCCTCCACTTT
TRBV18,.,TRBJ2-7,TRBD1,CASSQTGAKASYEQYF,TGTGCCAGCTCACAGACAGGGGCCAAGGCATCTTACGAGCAGTACTTC
TRBV28,.,TRBJ1-5,TRBD1,CAITGTGGVGQPQHF,TGTGCCATCACCGGGACAGGGGGCGTCGGGCAGCCCCAGCATTTT
TRBV19,once,TRBJ2-3,.,CASSQGFRQYF,TGTGCCAGTAGCCAGGGTTTCAGGCAGTATTTT
TRBV15,few,TRBJ2-7,.,CATSRQGVRSYEQYF,TGTGCCACCAGCAGGCAGGGTGTTCGGTCCTACGAGCAGTACTTC
TRBV6-5,.,TRBJ1-2,.,CASSLTGTLYGYTF,TGTGCCAGCAGTCTCACGGGGACACTCTATGGCTACACCTTC
TRBV5-1,.,TRBJ2-3,TRBD2,CASSSSGTSNKYDTQYF,TGCGCCAGCAGCTCCTCCGGGACTAGCAACAAGTATGATACGCAGTATTTT
TRBV7-2,.,TRBJ2-7,TRBD2,CASRRTSGGGSSYEQYF,TGTGCCAGCAGACGGACTAGCGGGGGGGGAAGCTCCTACGAGCAGTACTTC
TRBV28,.,TRBJ1-2,TRBD1,CASSLPGTGNYGYTF,TGTGCCAGCAGTTTACCTGGGACAGGGAACTATGGCTACACCTTC
TRBV18,few,TRBJ2-3,.,CASSPISTDTQYF,TGTGCCAGCTCACCAATAAGCACAGATACGCAGTATTTT
TRBV28,.,TRBJ1-2,.,CASSSTGDRKGYGYTF,TGTGCCAGCAGTTCGACGGGGGATCGGAAAGGCTATGGCTACACCTTC
TRBV30,.,TRBJ1-5,TRBD1,CAWSQGQGLVGNQPQHF,TGTGCCTGGAGTCAGGGACAGGGGTTGGTGGGCAATCAGCCCCAGCATTTT
TRBV10-1,.,TRBJ2-4,TRBD1,CASSHRGATAKNIQYF,TGCGCCAGCAGCCACAGGGGTGCGACGGCCAAAAACATTCAGTACTTC
TRBV5-4,.,TRBJ2-7,TRBD2,CASSLWREASYEQYF,TGTGCCAGCAGCTTGTGGCGGGAGGCCTCCTACGAGCAGTACTTC
TRBV6-1,.,TRBJ1-4,.,CASSDIPNEKLFF,TGTGCCAGCTCGGACATACCTAATGAAAAACTGTTTTTT
TRBV4-2,few,TRBJ1-2,.,CASSSLDRANYGYTF,TGTGCCAGCAGCTCGCTTGACAGAGCGAACTATGGCTACACCTTC
TRBV5-4,.,TRBJ2-5,.,CASSLAGLRETQYF,TGTGCCAGCAGCTTGGCCGGTCTCAGGGAGACCCAGTACTTC
TRBV27,.,TRBJ2-7,TRBD1,CASSSGTDEQYF,TGTGCCAGCTCATCCGGGACAGACGAGCAGTACTTC
TRBV28,.,TRBJ2-2,TRBD1,CASSPRGQGRTGELFF,TGTGCCAGCAGCCCACGTGGACAGGGACGAACCGGGGAGCTGTTTTTT
TRBV4-1,few,TRBJ2-3,.,CASSRLAYTDTQYF,TGCGCCAGCAGCCGTCTAGCTTACACAGATACGCAGTATTTT
TRBV18,.,TRBJ2-2,TRBD1,CASSPDRDNTGELFF,TGTGCCAGCTCACCGGACAGGGATAACACCGGGGAGCTGTTTTTT
TRBV5-1,few,TRBJ2-1,TRBD1,CASSIRDRSSYNEQFF,TGCGCCAGCAGCATAAGGGACAGGAGCTCCTACAATGAGCAGTTCTTC
TRBV28,.,TRBJ1-4,TRBD1,CASSGQGAIEKLFF,TGTGCCAGCAGTGGACAGGGGGCAATTGAAAAACTGTTTTTT
TRBV6-4,.,TRBJ1-5,TRBD1,CASSDSDPRGLDQPQHF,TGTGCCAGCAGTGACTCGGATCCCAGGGGGCTCGATCAGCCCCAGCATTTT
TRBV7-8,.,TRBJ2-7,TRBD2,CASSSPNGAGPYEQYF,TGTGCCAGCAGCTCCCCCAACGGAGCGGGGCCCTACGAGCAGTACTTC
TRBV2,.,TRBJ2-1,TRBD2,CASSERGASNGGQFF,TGTGCCAGCAGCGAGCGGGGGGCCTCGAACGGCGGGCAGTTCTTC
TRBV7-9,.,TRBJ2-3,.,CASSLGRDRTDTQYF,TGTGCCAGCAGCTTAGGGCGGGATAGGACAGATACGCAGTATTTT
TRBV7-2,.,TRBJ2-1,TRBD1,CANKQGPSYNEQFF,TGTGCCAACAAACAGGGGCCCTCCTACAATGAGCAGTTCTTC
TRBV28,.,TRBJ2-7,.,CASSLGGGHEQYF,TGTGCCAGCAGTTTAGGCGGGGGCCACGAGCAGTACTTC
TRBV6-1,.,TRBJ2-7,.,CASSLAGLTYEQCF,TGTGCCAGCAGTTTGGCAGGTTTAACCTACGAGCAGTGCTTC
TRBV28,.,TRBJ2-5,TRBD2,CASSPPSMSASGKETQYF,TGTGCCAGCAGTCCTCCCTCCATGTCAGCTAGCGGAAAAGAGACCCAGTACTTC
TRBV7-2,.,TRBJ2-3,.,CASSRRSDTQYF,TGTGCCAGCAGCCGCCGGTCAGATACGCAGTATTTT
TRBV11-3,.,TRBJ2-7,.,CASSLPGLYEQYF,TGTGCCAGCAGCTTACCGGGACTCTACGAGCAGTACTTC
TRBV5-1,.,TRBJ2-5,TRBD1,CASSLGPAQGETQYF,TGCGCCAGCAGCTTGGGGCCGGCACAGGGGGAGACCCAGTACTTC
TRBV30,.,TRBJ1-1,.,CAGLGGTEAFF,TGTGCCGGACTTGGAGGCACTGAAGCTTTCTTT
TRBV15,.,TRBJ2-7,.,CATSSDLQGGASGVIYEQYF,TGTGCCACCAGCAGTGACCTACAGGGGGGTGCTAGCGGGGTGATCTACGAGCAGTACTTC